Below, 15 T cell receptor beta chains from the same sample are listed, as sequenced in a study of blood T cells in healthy people across ages. Next came a second PCR, run for roughly 7 to 12 cycles, which used a sample-barcoded 5' primer along with a J-beta primer mix. TCRdb ran MiXCR on the 5' RACE reads and lists one entry per CDR3 protein. Among approximately 1.5 million distinct CDR3 sequences listed, about 35% were seen once. Sequencing input: blood. All receptors derive from a woman aged 30 to 39 in good health.

This clonotype appeared a few times. The rearrangement links TRBV3-1 to TRBJ1-2; no clear D gene. CDR1 is LGHDT and CDR2 is YNNKEL in the germline V gene (reference sequence). Trimming pared 1 base from V and 2 bases from J, leaving 8 bases between. CDR3 length: 14 amino acids. CDR3 in amino acids: CASSQVEGNYGYTF. In nucleotides, the CDR3 is TGTGCCAGCAGCCAAGTGGAAGGGAACTATGGCTACACCTTC.

The table lists this clonotype with a few counts. The gene calls are TRBV20-1 and TRBJ1-6; perhaps TRBD1 as D (5 bases). This CDR3 has 14 amino acids. V gave up 3 bases and J gave up 6 bases, with 12 bases separating them. Germline V gives CDR1 DFQATT, CDR2 SNEGSKA (reference sequence). The CDR3 DNA reads as TGCAGTGCTAGGGACACCTTCTCTAATTCACCCCTCCACTTT. Protein: CSARDTFSNSPLHF.

The chain uses TRBV28 and TRBJ1-5, with D maybe TRBD1 (5 bases). Germline lookup yields CDR1 MDHEN and CDR2 SYDVKM. CDR3 length equals 15 residues. V was shortened by 7 bases and J by 2 bases, with 15 bases between the two germline ends. The CDR3 protein is CASTLGGDGNQPQHF. CDR3 nucleotides: TGTGCCAGCACCCTTGGGGGAGACGGCAATCAGCCCCAGCATTTT.

A remark on this clonotype: A much larger clone differs from this one at a single base, so this may be a read error. The chain links TRBV19 to TRBJ2-1, with D perhaps TRBD1 or TRBD2 (5 bases each). The J call may be incorrect, as the DNA end agrees better with TRBJ2-7. Germline V gives CDR1 LNHDA, CDR2 SQIVND (reference sequence). The CDR3 extends over 15 amino acids. The CDR3 loop reads CASSTGTSSYNEQYF. The CDR3 region has the DNA TGTGCCAGTAGTACCGGGACGAGCTCCTACAATGAGCAGTACTTC.

The chain uses TRBV28 and TRBJ1-3; the match to TRBD1 covers 9 bases. The CDR3 totals 17 residues. Germline loops: CDR1 MDHEN, CDR2 SYDVKM. The V segment lost 6 bases and the J segment 5 bases; nucleotides outside the gene matches: 14. For the CDR3, the DNA is TGTGCCAGCAGCGGAGCCACCGGTGGACAGGGGAGAAACACCATATATTTT. This translates into CASSGATGGQGRNTIYF.

The CDR3 reads CASSLGRGGLNYGYTF. The CDR3 coding sequence is TGTGCCAGCAGCTTAGGGCGTGGGGGCCTTAACTATGGCTACACCTTC. This chain uses TRBV7-2 with TRBJ1-2, with D possibly TRBD1 on 6 matching bases. This CDR3 contains 16 residues. Deletions cut 1 base from V and 1 base from J, with 13 bases between. Germline assignment: CDR1 SGHTA and CDR2 FQGNSA.

This clonotype came up once. Mismatch with germline at one junction end may stem from a read error. The chain is built from TRBV11-1 and TRBJ2-1; 7 nucleotides match TRBD2. This CDR3 region has 16 residues. Germline V gives CDR1 SGHAT, CDR2 FQDESV (reference sequence). Here the CDR3 DNA reads TGTGCCAACAGCCGCATAGCGGGCGCTTCCTACAATGAGCAGTTCTTC. Protein product: CANSRIAGASYNEQFF.

The chain uses TRBV7-8 and TRBJ2-5; D not resolved. Deletions cut 2 bases from V and 2 bases from J, with 9 bases between. This CDR3 has 14 residues. Germline V CDR1 and CDR2: SGHVS, FQNEAQ. Here the CDR3 reads CASSLLTRQETQYF. CDR3 coding DNA: TGTGCCAGCAGCTTATTAACCAGGCAAGAGACCCAGTACTTC. The full variable domain, in which reference TRBV7-8 and TRBJ2-5 provide the parts outside the CDR3, is GAGVSQSPRYKVAKRGQDVALRCDPISGHVSLFWYQQALGQGPEFLTYFQNEAQLDKSGLPSDRFFAERPEGSVSTLKIQRTQQEDSAVYLCASSLLTRQETQYFGPGTRLLVL.

The rearrangement uses TRBV7-2 and TRBJ2-7, with TRBD2 matching over 7 bases. The CDR3 is 16 amino acids. Unmatched junction bases numbered 8, after V lost 0 bases and J lost 3 bases. Germline-derived CDR1 and CDR2 are SGHTA and FQGNSA. The CDR3 protein is CASSLARGSGLYEQYF. As DNA, the CDR3 is TGTGCCAGCAGCTTAGCCCGGGGTAGCGGGCTCTACGAGCAGTACTTC.

V is TRBV6-1 and J is TRBJ2-5; tentative D call: TRBD1 (6 bases). Germline V lookup: CDR1 MNHNS, CDR2 SASEGT. V was clipped by 4 bases and J by 10 bases, with 16 bases between them. The CDR3 totals 13 residues. The CDR3 bases are TGTGCCAGCAGTGTGGGGACACAAGGGGTCCAGTACTTC. This sequence encodes CASSVGTQGVQYF.

The chain couples TRBV7-9 to TRBJ2-7, with D unresolved. V gave up 5 bases and J gave up 2 bases, with 10 bases separating them. The CDR3 is 13 residues long. Per the germline V gene, CDR1 is SEHNR and CDR2 is FQNEAQ (reference sequence). This chain's CDR3 is CASSRQSPYEQYF. In DNA form, the CDR3 reads TGTGCCAGCAGCCGTCAAAGCCCCTACGAGCAGTACTTC. The whole variable domain, filled in from reference TRBV7-9 and TRBJ2-7, reads DTGVSQNPRHKITKRGQNVTFRCDPISEHNRLYWYRQTLGQGPEFLTYFQNEAQLEKSRLLSDRFSAERPKGSFSTLEIQRTEQGDSAMYLCASSRQSPYEQYFGPGTRLTVT.

This clonotype appeared a few times. The chain couples TRBV6-6 to TRBJ1-2, with D maybe TRBD1 (5 bases). The V end lost 0 bases, the J end lost 4 bases, and 9 bases lay between the germline ends. Germline CDR1 MNHNY, CDR2 SVGAGI (reference sequence). CDR3 length equals 14 residues. The CDR3 spells CASSYSTAPYGYTF. As DNA, the CDR3 is TGTGCCAGCAGTTACTCGACAGCCCCCTATGGCTACACCTTC.

This clonotype turned up a few times. A read error may produce the germline difference seen at one junction end. The chain links TRBV29-1 to TRBJ2-7; D gene uncertain. Germline lookup yields CDR1 SQVTM and CDR2 ANQGSEA. The CDR3 consists of 11 residues. CDR3 amino acids: CRLLSSYEQYF. The CDR3 DNA reads TGTCGTCTTTTAAGCTCCTACGAGCAGTACTTC.

The chain combines TRBV10-3 with TRBJ2-1; tentative D call: TRBD2 (5 bases). This CDR3 spans 14 amino acids. Germline CDR1 is ENHRY and CDR2 is SYGVKD. The germline V and J ends were trimmed by 7 bases and 6 bases, with 16 bases remaining between them. The CDR3 sequence: CAITSGPLGNEQFF. The DNA for the CDR3 is TGTGCCATCACCAGCGGACCGCTTGGCAATGAGCAGTTCTTC.

V gene TRBV5-1 combines with J gene TRBJ1-2; 8 bases match TRBD1. CDR1 is SGHRS and CDR2 is YFSETQ in the germline V gene. The V segment lost 2 bases and the J segment 5 bases; nucleotides outside the gene matches: 8. This CDR3 contains 15 residues. DNA for the CDR3: TGCGCCAGCAGCTTCGGACAGGGTGGATTTTATGGCTACACCTTC. Its translation: CASSFGQGGFYGYTF.